The clone carrying this T cell receptor (beta chain) was detected once. This sample stems from a study of CD8 T cells in Susac syndrome. This CDR3 has 17 residues. Germline CDR1 and CDR2: SGHDT and YYEEEE. V shed 3 bases and J 3 bases; nucleotides not matched to a gene: 10. Reverse transcription of about 0.45 to 1 ug RNA was performed with random hexamers. TCRdb independently ran MiXCR on the immunoSEQ multiplex PCR reads; one entry per CDR3 protein. In the table there are over 300,000 distinct CDR3 sequences, about 92% of which are singletons. The genes are TRBV5-6 and TRBJ2-1, with 9 bases aligning to TRBD2. Sequenced input: CD4+ T cells from PBMCs. The TCR sequence derives from a human donor with multiple sclerosis. This chain's CDR3 is CASSSLAGDSVYNEQFF. CDR3 nucleotide sequence: TGTGCCAGCAGCTCATTAGCGGGAGACTCAGTCTACAATGAGCAGTTCTTC.